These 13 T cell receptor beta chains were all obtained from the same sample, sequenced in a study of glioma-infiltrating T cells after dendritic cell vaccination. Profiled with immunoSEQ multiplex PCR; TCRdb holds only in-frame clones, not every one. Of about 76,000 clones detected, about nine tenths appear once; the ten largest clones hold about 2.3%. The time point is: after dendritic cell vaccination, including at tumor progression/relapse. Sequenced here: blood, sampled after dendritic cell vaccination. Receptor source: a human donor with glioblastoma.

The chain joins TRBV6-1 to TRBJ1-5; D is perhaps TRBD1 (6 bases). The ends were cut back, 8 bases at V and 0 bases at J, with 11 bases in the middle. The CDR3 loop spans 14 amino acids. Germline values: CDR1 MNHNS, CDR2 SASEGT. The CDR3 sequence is CASGTGNSNQPQHF. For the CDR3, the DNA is TGTGCCAGCGGAACAGGGAATAGCAATCAGCCCCAGCATTTT.

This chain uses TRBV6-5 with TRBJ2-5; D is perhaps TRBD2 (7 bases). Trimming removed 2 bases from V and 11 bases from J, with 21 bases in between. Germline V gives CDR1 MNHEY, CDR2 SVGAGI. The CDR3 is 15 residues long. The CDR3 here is CASSYLARGLREQYF. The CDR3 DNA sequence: TGTGCCAGCAGTTACCTGGCGCGGGGGCTACGGGAGCAGTACTTC.

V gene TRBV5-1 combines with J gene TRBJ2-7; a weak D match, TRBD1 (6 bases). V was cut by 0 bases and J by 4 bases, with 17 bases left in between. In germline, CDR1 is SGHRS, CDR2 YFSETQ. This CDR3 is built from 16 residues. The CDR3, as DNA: TGCGCCAGCAGCTTGGGAGGACAGACTTCGAATTACGAGCAGTACTTC. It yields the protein CASSLGGQTSNYEQYF.

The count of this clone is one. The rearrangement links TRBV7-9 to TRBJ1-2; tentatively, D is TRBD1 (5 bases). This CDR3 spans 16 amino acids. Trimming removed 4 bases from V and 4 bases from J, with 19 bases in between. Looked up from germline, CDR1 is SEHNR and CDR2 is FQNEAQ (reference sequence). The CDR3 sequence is CASSSGPQAVIYGYTF. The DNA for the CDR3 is TGTGCCAGCAGCTCTGGCCCACAGGCGGTTATCTATGGCTACACCTTC.

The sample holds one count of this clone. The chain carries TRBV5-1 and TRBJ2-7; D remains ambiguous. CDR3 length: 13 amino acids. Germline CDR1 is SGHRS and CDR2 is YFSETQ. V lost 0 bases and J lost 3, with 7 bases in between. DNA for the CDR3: TGCGCCAGCAGCTTGGTGGCCAACTACGAGCAGTACTTC. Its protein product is CASSLVANYEQYF.

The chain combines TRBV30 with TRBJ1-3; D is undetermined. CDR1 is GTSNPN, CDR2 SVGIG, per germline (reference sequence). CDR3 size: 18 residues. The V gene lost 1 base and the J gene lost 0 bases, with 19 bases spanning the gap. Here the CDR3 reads CAWSGVQDRGSSGNTIYF. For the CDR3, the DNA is TGTGCCTGGAGTGGGGTCCAGGACCGGGGAAGCTCTGGAAACACCATATATTTT.

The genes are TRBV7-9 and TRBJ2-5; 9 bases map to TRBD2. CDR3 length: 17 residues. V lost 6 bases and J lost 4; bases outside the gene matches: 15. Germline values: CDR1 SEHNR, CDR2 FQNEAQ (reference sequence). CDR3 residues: CASRVKFAGGAGETQYF. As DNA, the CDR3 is TGTGCCAGCAGAGTAAAGTTTGCGGGGGGGGCCGGAGAGACCCAGTACTTC.

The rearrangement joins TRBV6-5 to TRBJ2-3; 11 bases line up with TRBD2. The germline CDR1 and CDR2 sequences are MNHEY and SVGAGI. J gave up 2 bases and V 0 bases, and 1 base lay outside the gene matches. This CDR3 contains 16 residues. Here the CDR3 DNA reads TGTGCCAGCAGTTACTCTAGCGGGGGGGCCACAGATACGCAGTATTTT. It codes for CASSYSSGGATDTQYF.

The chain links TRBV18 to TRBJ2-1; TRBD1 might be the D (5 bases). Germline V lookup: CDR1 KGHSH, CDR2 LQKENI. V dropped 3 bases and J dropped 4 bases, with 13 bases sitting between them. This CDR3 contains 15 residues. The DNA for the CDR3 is TGTGCCAGCTCACCTCCCGACAGAATATACAATGAGCAGTTCTTC. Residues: CASSPPDRIYNEQFF.

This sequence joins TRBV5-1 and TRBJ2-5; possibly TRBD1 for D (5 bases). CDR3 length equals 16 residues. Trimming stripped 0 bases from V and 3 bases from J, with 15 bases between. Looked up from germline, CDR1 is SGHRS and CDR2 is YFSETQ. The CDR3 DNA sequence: TGCGCCAGCAGCTTGGGTCTGACAGACGCAGAAGAGACCCAGTACTTC. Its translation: CASSLGLTDAEETQYF.

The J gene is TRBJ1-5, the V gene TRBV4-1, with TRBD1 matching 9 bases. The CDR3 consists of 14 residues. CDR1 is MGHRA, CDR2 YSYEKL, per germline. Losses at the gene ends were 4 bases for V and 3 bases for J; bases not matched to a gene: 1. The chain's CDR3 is CASSLQGANQPQHF. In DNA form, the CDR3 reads TGCGCCAGCAGCCTACAGGGGGCCAATCAGCCCCAGCATTTT.

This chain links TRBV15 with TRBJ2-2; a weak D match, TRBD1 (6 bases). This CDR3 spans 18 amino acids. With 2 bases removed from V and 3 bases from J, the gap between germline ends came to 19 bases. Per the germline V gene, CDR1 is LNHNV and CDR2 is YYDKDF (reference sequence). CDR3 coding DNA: TGTGCCACCAGCAGATTTTCGTCGGTGCAGGGGTACACCGGGGAGCTGTTTTTT. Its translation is CATSRFSSVQGYTGELFF.

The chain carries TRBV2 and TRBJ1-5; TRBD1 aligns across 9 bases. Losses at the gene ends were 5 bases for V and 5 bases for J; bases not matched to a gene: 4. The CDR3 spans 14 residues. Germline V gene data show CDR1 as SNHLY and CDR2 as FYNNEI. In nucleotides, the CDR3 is TGTGCCAGCAGTCCTACAGGGGGCGATCAGCCCCAGCATTTT. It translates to CASSPTGGDQPQHF.